This T cell receptor (beta chain) appears in the sequencing data of a study of OX40 agonist ivuxolimab in advanced cancers. Libraries were prepared by immunoSEQ multiplex PCR; TCRdb keeps only in-frame clonotypes and omits some of them. The sample has some 86,000 clones, 80% to 95% seen once. The CDR3 has 15 amino acids. CDR1 and CDR2 from the germline V gene are MDHEN and SYDVKM. V shed 3 bases, J shed 5 bases, and the junction held 9 bases outside the gene matches. Patients with a history of autoimmune disease or on systemic immunosuppression were excluded. Patients had blood sampled at baseline and again on cycle 4 day 1 and cycle 7 day 1.

The sequence came from an adult with an advanced solid tumor such as melanoma, head and neck, liver or kidney cancer. The chain is built from TRBV28 and TRBJ2-5; 7 bases are shared with TRBD2. The sequencing used CD4+ or CD8+ T cells sorted from blood, collected in a trial of the OX40 agonist ivuxolimab. The CDR3 DNA reads as TGTGCCAGCAGTTTGTCTAGCGGACGCTCGGAGACCCAGTACTTC. This gives the protein CASSLSSGRSETQYF.